These T cell receptor beta chains were read from a single sample in a study of T cell responses to AZD1222 COVID-19 vaccine. TCRdb keeps only in-frame clones here, not all; method: immunoSEQ multiplex PCR. The sample consists of about 110,000 clones, about nine tenths of them appearing once. Material: peripheral blood, obtained 28 days after the second AZD1222 dose. These receptors were taken from an adult who received the AZD1222 COVID-19 vaccine. Both conserved end residues are part of each CDR3. A D gene is named only where the DNA matches it firmly. Clone size is shown for a subset of rows, as once, few, many or a class of expanded clone.

D gene	clone size	J gene	V gene	CDR3 protein	CDR3 DNA
TRBD2	.	TRBJ2-7	TRBV7-6	CASSFGRPGDPYEQYF	TGTGCCAGCAGCTTCGGGAGGCCAGGAGACCCCTACGAGCAGTACTTC
.	.	TRBJ1-4	TRBV27	CASSLLREGVLFF	TGTGCCAGCAGTTTATTAAGGGAGGGAGTACTGTTTTTT
.	.	TRBJ1-3	TRBV21-1	CASSKIPTGSGNTIYF	TGTGCCAGCAGCAAAATACCGACAGGCTCTGGAAACACCATATATTTT
TRBD2	.	TRBJ2-7	TRBV4-3	CASSQGLAEYEQYF	TGCGCCAGCAGCCAAGGACTAGCGGAGTACGAGCAGTACTTC
.	.	TRBJ2-2	TRBV29-1	CSDRSLGGELFF	TGCAGTGACAGGTCCCTCGGGGGGGAGCTGTTTTTT
.	.	TRBJ1-5	TRBV7-3	CASSLIYGGFNQPQHF	TGTGCCAGCAGCTTAATTTATGGCGGCTTCAATCAGCCCCAGCATTTT
.	.	TRBJ1-2	TRBV5-4	CASSFTGYGYTF	TGTGCCAGCAGCTTTACAGGCTATGGCTACACCTTC
.	.	TRBJ1-3	TRBV11-2	CASSPNEGYGGNTIYF	TGTGCCAGCAGCCCAAACGAGGGTTACGGTGGAAACACCATATATTTT
.	.	TRBJ2-7	TRBV3-1/TRBV3-2	CASTQGYEQYF	TGTGCCAGCACCCAGGGGTACGAGCAGTACTTC
.	.	TRBJ1-2	TRBV7-2	CASSQTSGLLGYGYTF	TGTGCCAGCAGCCAAACAAGCGGACTACTTGGCTATGGCTACACCTTC
.	.	TRBJ1-4	TRBV4-3	CASSQDTGRTNEKLFF	TGCGCCAGCAGCCAAGATACAGGGCGCACTAATGAAAAACTGTTTTTT
.	.	TRBJ1-2	TRBV5-8	CASSPSVRGYTF	TGTGCCAGCAGCCCGTCGGTTCGGGGCTACACCTTC
.	.	TRBJ2-7	TRBV2	CASNAISGPIYEQYF	TGTGCCAGCAATGCCATCTCCGGGCCGATCTACGAGCAGTACTTC
.	.	TRBJ1-1	TRBV6-5	CASNVQGETEAFF	TGTGCCAGCAATGTACAGGGAGAGACTGAAGCTTTCTTT
TRBD1	few	TRBJ1-1	TRBV12-3/TRBV12-4	CASSQRTGDEAFF	TGTGCCAGCAGCCAGAGGACAGGGGATGAAGCTTTCTTT
.	.	TRBJ2-2	TRBV18	CASSLRTNTGELFF	TGTGCCAGCTCACTTAGGACGAACACCGGGGAGCTGTTTTTT
.	.	TRBJ2-2	TRBV11-3	CASSLDDGGELFF	TGTGCCAGCAGCTTAGACGACGGCGGGGAGCTGTTTTTT
.	.	TRBJ2-4	TRBV18	CASSPPEVGAKNIQYF	TGTGCCAGCTCACCACCCGAGGTGGGGGCCAAAAACATTCAGTACTTC
TRBD1	.	TRBJ2-2	TRBV7-9	CASSRSGGQGSGELFF	TGTGCCAGCAGCCGCTCGGGCGGACAGGGGTCCGGGGAGCTGTTTTTT
TRBD1	.	TRBJ2-3	TRBV11-2	CASSAQGGTQYF	TGTGCCAGCAGCGCACAGGGGGGTACGCAGTATTTT
.	.	TRBJ1-1	TRBV25-1	CASTLSSNTEAFF	TGTGCCAGTACCTTATCATCGAACACTGAAGCTTTCTTT
TRBD2	.	TRBJ2-5	TRBV9	CASSVDSSGGAETQYF	TGTGCCAGCAGCGTAGATTCCAGCGGGGGGGCGGAGACCCAGTACTTC
.	.	TRBJ2-5	TRBV7-6	CASSLRAGVGRETQYF	TGTGCCAGCAGCTTACGTGCAGGGGTGGGCAGGGAGACCCAGTACTTC
.	.	TRBJ1-3	TRBV2	CASSERPSGNTIYF	TGTGCCAGCAGTGAGCGGCCCTCTGGAAACACCATATATTTT
TRBD1	.	TRBJ1-4	TRBV6-6	CASSYPGTGHEKLFF	TGTGCCAGCAGTTATCCCGGGACAGGGCATGAAAAACTGTTTTTT
.	few	TRBJ2-1	TRBV7-6	CASSTQRYNEQFF	TGTGCCAGCAGTACGCAAAGATACAATGAGCAGTTCTTC
TRBD1	.	TRBJ1-2	TRBV19	CASKETGAVNYGYTF	TGTGCCAGTAAAGAGACAGGGGCGGTTAACTATGGCTACACCTTC
TRBD1	.	TRBJ2-6	TRBV9	CASSVQGALGANVLTF	TGTGCCAGCAGCGTGCAGGGGGCGCTAGGGGCCAACGTCCTGACTTTC
.	.	TRBJ2-2	TRBV12-3/TRBV12-4	CASGEGTGELFF	TGTGCCAGCGGCGAGGGAACCGGGGAGCTGTTTTTT
TRBD1	.	TRBJ1-5	TRBV27	CASSPMTGSYNQPQHF	TGTGCCAGCAGTCCAATGACAGGGTCGTACAATCAGCCCCAGCATTTT
TRBD2	.	TRBJ2-4	TRBV3-1/TRBV3-2	CASSPGGAGNIQYF	TGTGCCAGCAGCCCCGGGGGGGCCGGAAACATTCAGTACTTC
.	.	TRBJ1-5	TRBV3-1/TRBV3-2	CASSQDGRGNQPQHF	TGTGCCAGCAGCCAAGACGGCAGAGGCAATCAGCCCCAGCATTTT
TRBD1	.	TRBJ1-1	TRBV7-2	CASSLQAGYRGKGTEAFF	TGTGCCAGCAGCTTGCAGGCGGGGTACAGGGGAAAAGGGACTGAAGCTTTCTTT
TRBD1	.	TRBJ1-2	TRBV18	CASSYSTGGNYGYTF	TGTGCCAGCTCTTACTCCACAGGGGGCAACTATGGCTACACCTTC
.	.	TRBJ2-3	TRBV13	CASSLGSSSTDTQYF	TGTGCCAGCAGCTTAGGCTCCAGTAGCACAGATACGCAGTATTTT
.	.	TRBJ1-3	TRBV9	CASSTPRAGNTIYF	TGTGCCAGCAGCACCCCCAGGGCTGGAAACACCATATATTTT
.	.	TRBJ1-5	TRBV5-4	CASSLGGTNQPQHF	TGTGCCAGCAGCTTAGGGGGTACCAATCAGCCCCAGCATTTT
TRBD1	.	TRBJ1-2	TRBV2	CASSAPTGGKANYGYTF	TGTGCCAGCAGTGCCCCGACAGGGGGGAAGGCTAACTATGGCTACACCTTC
.	.	TRBJ1-4	TRBV29-1	CSVGGQRYNEKLFF	TGCAGCGTTGGAGGGCAGCGCTATAATGAAAAACTGTTTTTT
.	.	TRBJ1-4	TRBV2	CASSGNGFGVEKLFF	TGTGCCAGCAGTGGGAACGGTTTCGGAGTCGAAAAACTGTTTTTT
.	.	TRBJ1-1	TRBV7-6	CASSLAGSRPKRAFF	TGTGCCAGCAGCTTAGCGGGATCTAGGCCGAAGAGAGCTTTCTTT
TRBD1	.	TRBJ1-6	TRBV7-8	CASTLRQGSNSPLHF	TGTGCCAGCACCCTACGACAGGGAAGCAACTCACCCCTCCACTTT
.	.	TRBJ1-5	TRBV9	CASSGTGNPNQPQHF	TGTGCCAGCAGCGGAACAGGGAATCCCAATCAGCCCCAGCATTTT
TRBD1	.	TRBJ1-2	TRBV19	CASTGQVPGKYRYTF	TGTGCCAGTACGGGACAGGTTCCAGGAAAATATCGCTACACCTTC
.	.	TRBJ2-1	TRBV7-2	CASSPRQTYNEQFF	TGTGCCAGCAGCCCCAGACAGACCTACAATGAGCAGTTCTTC
TRBD1	.	TRBJ1-5	TRBV19	CASSPETGRGNQPQHF	TGTGCCAGTAGTCCCGAGACAGGGAGGGGCAATCAGCCCCAGCATTTT
TRBD2	.	TRBJ2-2	TRBV7-2	CASSSGGAFTGELFF	TGTGCCAGCAGCTCCGGGGGGGCCTTCACCGGGGAGCTGTTTTTT
.	.	TRBJ2-3	TRBV9	CASTARTSTDTQYF	TGTGCCAGCACGGCACGGACTAGCACAGATACGCAGTATTTT
.	few	TRBJ1-2	TRBV3-1/TRBV3-2	CASSPPWGFDGYTF	TGTGCCAGCAGCCCACCCTGGGGCTTCGATGGCTACACCTTC
TRBD2	.	TRBJ2-1	TRBV27	CASSSGTTHNEQFF	TGTGCCAGCAGTTCCGGGACTACCCACAATGAGCAGTTCTTC